This record covers a single T cell receptor (beta chain). Antigen specificity is unknown. V dropped 1 base and J dropped 7; count of bases not matched to a gene: 4. This CDR3 is built from 16 residues. Germline-derived CDR1 and CDR2 are SEHNR and FQNEAQ (reference sequence). This sample was taken from a study of Ad26.COV2.S vaccination and SARS-CoV-2 variants. Study results and caveats: Those who received the vaccine showed greater spike-specific TCR breadth than those given placebo.

The treatment denotes: roughly 20 received Ad26.COV2.S at low or high dose, single or two shots; 5 received placebo; per-sample allocation not given. Sampling happened 63 days after the first vaccine or placebo injection. Some clones are missing from TCRdb's copy, which holds only in-frame ones; the method was immunoSEQ multiplex PCR. The sample consists of hundreds of thousands of clones, approximately 90% of them appearing once. The chain couples TRBV7-9 to TRBJ2-1; 13 bases match TRBD2. The sequencing used peripheral blood, collected in a trial of Ad26.COV2.S vaccine versus placebo. This sequence originates from a person aged 18-60 years who received the Ad26.COV2.S COVID-19 vaccine or a placebo. The CDR3 here is CASSLGTSGGYNEQFF. CDR3 in DNA: TGTGCCAGCAGCTTAGGGACTAGCGGGGGATATAATGAGCAGTTCTTC. Based on the CDR3 plus reference TRBV7-9 and TRBJ2-1, the full variable domain is DTGVSQNPRHKITKRGQNVTFRCDPISEHNRLYWYRQTLGQGPEFLTYFQNEAQLEKSRLLSDRFSAERPKGSFSTLEIQRTEQGDSAMYLCASSLGTSGGYNEQFFGPGTRLTVL.